The 10 T cell receptor beta chains listed next were all sequenced from one sample in a study of cytomegalovirus exposure and HLA in healthy donors. Assay used: immunoSEQ multiplex PCR; TCRdb lists only in-frame clones, some missing. The sample holds some 130,000 clones, around four fifths seen once. The specimen sequenced was PBMCs. Receptors originate from a man aged 25 to 45 in good health and CMV-seropositive.

The rearrangement joins TRBV27 to TRBJ2-3, with unresolved D. This CDR3 is built from 16 residues. V shed 5 bases and J shed 4 bases, with 19 bases lying between them. Germline V gene data show CDR1 as MNHEY and CDR2 as SMNVEV (reference sequence). The CDR3 reads CASSPGPLSPSDTQYF. The CDR3 coding sequence is TGTGCCAGCAGTCCTGGGCCTCTAAGCCCCTCAGATACGCAGTATTTT.

The rearrangement joins TRBV19 to TRBJ1-2; 7 positions agree with TRBD1. The CDR3 spans 14 residues. After removal of 0 bases from V and 4 bases from J, the junction contained 2 bases not matched to a gene. The germline V gene has CDR1 LNHDA and CDR2 SQIVND (reference sequence). The chain's CDR3 is CASSIEGQAYGYTF. CDR3 nucleotide sequence: TGTGCCAGTAGTATAGAAGGACAGGCCTATGGCTACACCTTC. The full variable domain, in which reference TRBV19 and TRBJ1-2 provide the parts outside the CDR3, is DGGITQSPKYLFRKEGQNVTLSCEQNLNHDAMYWYRQDPGQGLRLIYYSQIVNDFQKGDIAEGYSVSREKKESFPLTVTSAQKNPTAFYLCASSIEGQAYGYTFGSGTRLTVV.

The V gene is TRBV10-3, the J gene TRBJ2-1; 7 bases map to TRBD2. After removal of 10 bases from V and 5 bases from J, the junction contained 11 bases not matched to a gene. Germline loops: CDR1 ENHRY, CDR2 SYGVKD. The CDR3 is made up of 14 amino acids. The CDR3 coding sequence is TGTGCCACCCTAGTGGCGGGAGATCACAATGAGCAGTTCTTC. Its translation is CATLVAGDHNEQFF.

The chain employs TRBV25-1 and TRBJ2-3; weak D call: TRBD2 (5 bases). Germline V gene lookup returns CDR1 MGHDK and CDR2 SYGVNS. The CDR3 has 15 amino acids. The V and J ends lost 3 bases and 2 bases respectively, with 12 bases between them. Written as DNA, the CDR3 is TGTGCCAGCAGTGACCAGACTATCCTCACAGATACGCAGTATTTT. Amino acids: CASSDQTILTDTQYF.

The rearrangement uses TRBV5-4 and TRBJ2-7; 8 positions match TRBD2. J was trimmed by 2 bases and V by 3 bases; bases with no gene match: 1. Germline V gene sequence: CDR1 SGHNT, CDR2 YYREEE (reference sequence). The CDR3 extends over 13 amino acids. The CDR3 reads CASSWRGAYEQYF. The CDR3 bases are TGTGCCAGCAGCTGGCGGGGGGCCTACGAGCAGTACTTC. Complete variable domain (other parts from reference TRBV5-4 and TRBJ2-7): ETGVTQSPTHLIKTRGQQVTLRCSSQSGHNTVSWYQQALGQGPQFIFQYYREEENGRGNFPPRFSGLQFPNYSSELNVNALELDDSALYLCASSWRGAYEQYFGPGTRLTVT.

This clone was found once. This chain uses TRBV4-2 with TRBJ1-2; D might be TRBD1 (6 bases). Trimming shortened V by 4 bases and J by 4 bases, and 16 bases separated the two germline ends. The CDR3 extends over 15 amino acids. Germline lookup yields CDR1 LGHNA and CDR2 YNFKEQ. Here the CDR3 reads CASSLDRLGAYGYTF. The CDR3 coding sequence is TGTGCCAGCAGCCTTGACAGGTTAGGGGCCTATGGCTACACCTTC.

This clone was seen once. CDR3 bases: TGTGCCAGCAGCTTTATGCCGAGGGTTGGGGGGCAAGAGACCCAGTACTTC. Its translation: CASSFMPRVGGQETQYF. This sequence joins TRBV11-2 and TRBJ2-5; possible D gene TRBD2, 6 bases. Germline CDR1 reads SGHAT; CDR2 reads FQNNGV. The CDR3 consists of 17 residues. Trimming removed 3 bases at V and 2 bases at J, with 19 bases between. The whole variable domain, filled in from reference TRBV11-2 and TRBJ2-5, reads EAGVAQSPRYKIIEKRQSVAFWCNPISGHATLYWYQQILGQGPKLLIQFQNNGVVDDSQLPKDRFSAERLKGVDSTLKIQPAKLEDSAVYLCASSFMPRVGGQETQYFGPGTRLLVL.

The V and J genes are TRBV15 and TRBJ1-5; 7 bases fit TRBD1. The CDR3 has 15 amino acids. CDR1 LNHNV and CDR2 YYDKDF come from the germline V gene (reference sequence). V gave up 1 base and J gave up 11 bases; unmatched junction bases: 11. The CDR3 bases are TGTGCCACCAGCAGAGGAGGGGACAGACTTAGGACCCAGCATTTT. This translates into CATSRGGDRLRTQHF.

This rearrangement joins TRBV27 to TRBJ2-3; tentatively, D is TRBD1 (6 bases). Trimming stripped 2 bases from V and 4 bases from J, with 16 bases between. This CDR3 has 16 amino acids. Germline CDR1 is MNHEY and CDR2 is SMNVEV (reference sequence). The CDR3 nucleotides are TGTGCCAGCAGTTTAGATCAGGGGCACCAGCCAGATACGCAGTATTTT. This translates into CASSLDQGHQPDTQYF.

The rearrangement uses TRBV27 and TRBJ1-1; TRBD1 matches 9 bases. The V gene's germline CDR1 is MNHEY and CDR2 SMNVEV (reference sequence). This CDR3 has 17 residues. The V and J ends lost 6 bases and 0 bases, in that order; junction bases with no gene match: 11. CDR3 nucleotides: TGTGCCAGCAGGACTGAGGGACAGGGTCATTTGAACACTGAAGCTTTCTTT. Translating gives CASRTEGQGHLNTEAFF.